Listed below are T cell receptor beta chains from one sample, sequenced in a study of blood T cell repertoires in COVID-19. Only in-frame clones appear in the TCRdb table, and some are missing; sequencing was by immunoSEQ multiplex PCR. The sample holds about 260,000 clones, 83% seen once. Sample: peripheral blood. Receptors were obtained from a woman in her fifties or sixties who had recovered from COVID-19. Each CDR3 is given with its conserved first and last residue. A D gene is named only where the DNA matches it firmly. Size is omitted from some rows. Given values are once, few, many or a class for expanded clones.

J gene: TRBJ1-2
V gene: TRBV5-5
clone size: -
D gene: TRBD1
CDR3 DNA: TGTGCCAGCAGCCCAGGGGGTCCCCTTTATGGCTACACCTTC
CDR3 protein: CASSPGGPLYGYTF

J gene: TRBJ1-1
V gene: TRBV24-1
clone size: -
D gene: -
CDR3 DNA: TGTGCCACCAGTGATTTGGGACAGCAAAAAGCTTTCTTT
CDR3 protein: CATSDLGQQKAFF

J gene: TRBJ2-7
V gene: TRBV28
clone size: few
D gene: TRBD1
CDR3 DNA: TGTGCCAGCAGTTCTACGGGGACAGGGGGAGGGCAGTACTTC
CDR3 protein: CASSSTGTGGGQYF

J gene: TRBJ1-5
V gene: TRBV19
clone size: -
D gene: -
CDR3 DNA: TGTGCCAGTAGTATAGTTGACAGGAGGTATAGCAATCAGCCCCAGCATTTT
CDR3 protein: CASSIVDRRYSNQPQHF

J gene: TRBJ2-2
V gene: TRBV19
clone size: -
D gene: TRBD1
CDR3 DNA: TGTGCCAGTAGTGAATACAGGGGGCGACGGGAGCTGTTTTTT
CDR3 protein: CASSEYRGRRELFF

J gene: TRBJ2-7
V gene: TRBV19
clone size: -
D gene: TRBD1
CDR3 DNA: TGTGCCAGTAGTAATTGGGACAGCTACTACGAGCAGTACTTC
CDR3 protein: CASSNWDSYYEQYF

J gene: TRBJ1-4
V gene: TRBV24-1
clone size: -
D gene: -
CDR3 DNA: TGTGCCACCAGTGAGTACAACAGGGTAATCGGGACTAATGAAAAACTGTTTTTT
CDR3 protein: CATSEYNRVIGTNEKLFF

J gene: TRBJ2-3
V gene: TRBV5-1
clone size: -
D gene: -
CDR3 DNA: TGCGCCAGCAGCTTGGCCTTACCGGGGTCTGATACGCAGTATTTT
CDR3 protein: CASSLALPGSDTQYF

J gene: TRBJ1-6
V gene: TRBV5-1
clone size: -
D gene: TRBD1
CDR3 DNA: TGCGCCAGCAGCGCCGGGACAGTCGATTCACCCCTCCACTTT
CDR3 protein: CASSAGTVDSPLHF

J gene: TRBJ1-3
V gene: TRBV6-5
clone size: -
D gene: TRBD1
CDR3 DNA: TGTGCCACCAGGAGACAGGGGGTTGGAAACACCATATATTTT
CDR3 protein: CATRRQGVGNTIYF

J gene: TRBJ2-5
V gene: TRBV7-2
clone size: once
D gene: TRBD2
CDR3 DNA: TGTGCCAGCATAAAAGGGACTAGCCAGGAGACCCAGTACTTC
CDR3 protein: CASIKGTSQETQYF

J gene: TRBJ2-1
V gene: TRBV14
clone size: -
D gene: -
CDR3 DNA: TGTGCCAGCAGCCAAGGCCCGGGGGATAACAATGAGCAGTTCTTC
CDR3 protein: CASSQGPGDNNEQFF

J gene: TRBJ2-1
V gene: TRBV4-3
clone size: -
D gene: TRBD2
CDR3 DNA: TGCGCCAGCAGCCGCCAGCGGGAAAACTACAATGAGCAGTTCTTC
CDR3 protein: CASSRQRENYNEQFF

J gene: TRBJ2-3
V gene: TRBV7-9
clone size: -
D gene: TRBD2
CDR3 DNA: TGTGCCAGCAGCTTAGTAGCGGGGGTTTACACAGATACGCAGTATTTT
CDR3 protein: CASSLVAGVYTDTQYF

J gene: TRBJ2-2
V gene: TRBV4-1
clone size: -
D gene: TRBD1
CDR3 DNA: TGCGCCAGCAGCCAAGGCAGGGGGTCGGGCACCGGGGAGCTGTTTTTT
CDR3 protein: CASSQGRGSGTGELFF

J gene: TRBJ2-5
V gene: TRBV5-5
clone size: -
D gene: -
CDR3 DNA: TGTGCCAGCACCCGGACAGACCGAAGAGACAGCCAGTACTTC
CDR3 protein: CASTRTDRRDSQYF

J gene: TRBJ2-5
V gene: TRBV7-2
clone size: -
D gene: TRBD2
CDR3 DNA: TGTGCCTGCAAGCGGGGACTAGCGGGAGGTGAGACCCAGTACTTC
CDR3 protein: CACKRGLAGGETQYF

J gene: TRBJ2-3
V gene: TRBV19
clone size: -
D gene: -
CDR3 DNA: TGTGCCAGCCAGGATAGATCCTCTAGCACAGATACGCAGTATTTT
CDR3 protein: CASQDRSSSTDTQYF

J gene: TRBJ2-7
V gene: TRBV11-2
clone size: once
D gene: TRBD1
CDR3 DNA: TGTGCCAGCAGCTTAGTGAAGGTGACAGGGGTCGAGCAGTACTTC
CDR3 protein: CASSLVKVTGVEQYF

J gene: TRBJ2-3
V gene: TRBV24-1
clone size: -
D gene: TRBD1
CDR3 DNA: TGTGCCACTGGAAGGAGGACAGGGTCTATAGATACGCAGTATTTT
CDR3 protein: CATGRRTGSIDTQYF

J gene: TRBJ1-1
V gene: TRBV29-1
clone size: few
D gene: -
CDR3 DNA: TGCAGCGTTTTACCCCAGGAGAACACTGAAGCTTTCTTT
CDR3 protein: CSVLPQENTEAFF

J gene: TRBJ2-7
V gene: TRBV30
clone size: -
D gene: -
CDR3 DNA: TGTGCCTGGAACAGGCAGGGGCCGGGGTACGAGCAGTACTTC
CDR3 protein: CAWNRQGPGYEQYF

J gene: TRBJ2-6
V gene: TRBV13
clone size: -
D gene: -
CDR3 DNA: TGTGCCAGCAGCTTGAGCACAGGGCAGGGGTTTACTGGGGCCAACGTCCTGACTTTC
CDR3 protein: CASSLSTGQGFTGANVLTF

J gene: TRBJ2-3
V gene: TRBV20-1
clone size: -
D gene: -
CDR3 DNA: TGCAGTGCTAGAGCTGATACGCAGTATTTT
CDR3 protein: CSARADTQYF

J gene: TRBJ2-7
V gene: TRBV18
clone size: few
D gene: TRBD1
CDR3 DNA: TGTGCCAGCTCACCTCCTCGGACAGGGGCCGAGCAGTACTTC
CDR3 protein: CASSPPRTGAEQYF

J gene: TRBJ2-5
V gene: TRBV5-1
clone size: -
D gene: TRBD1
CDR3 DNA: TGCGCCAGCAGCTGGACAGGGGATAGCGGGACCCAGTACTTC
CDR3 protein: CASSWTGDSGTQYF

J gene: TRBJ2-2
V gene: TRBV7-9
clone size: few
D gene: TRBD1
CDR3 DNA: TGTGCCAGCAGCCAACGGGACAGGGGGGCCGGGGAGCTGTTTTTT
CDR3 protein: CASSQRDRGAGELFF

J gene: TRBJ2-1
V gene: TRBV19
clone size: -
D gene: -
CDR3 DNA: TGTGCCAGTAGTCCGCCCCGACAGTCCTCTTCCTACAATGAGCAGTTCTTC
CDR3 protein: CASSPPRQSSSYNEQFF

J gene: TRBJ1-1
V gene: TRBV6-5
clone size: -
D gene: -
CDR3 DNA: TGTGCCAGCAGTCTACAGATGAACACTGAAGCTTTCTTT
CDR3 protein: CASSLQMNTEAFF

J gene: TRBJ2-1
V gene: TRBV15
clone size: once
D gene: TRBD2
CDR3 DNA: TGTGCCACCAGCAGGACTAGCGGGAGAGGCGATGAGCAGTTCTTC
CDR3 protein: CATSRTSGRGDEQFF

J gene: TRBJ2-2
V gene: TRBV5-1
clone size: -
D gene: -
CDR3 DNA: TGCGCCAGCAGCTTGGTTCGGGGGATCACCGGGGAGCTGTTTTTT
CDR3 protein: CASSLVRGITGELFF

J gene: TRBJ1-1
V gene: TRBV6-2/TRBV6-3
clone size: -
D gene: TRBD1
CDR3 DNA: TGTGCCAGCAGTGTTTCCAATCCACAACAGGGGATGAACACTGAAGCTTTCTTT
CDR3 protein: CASSVSNPQQGMNTEAFF

J gene: TRBJ2-2
V gene: TRBV5-1
clone size: -
D gene: TRBD1
CDR3 DNA: TGCGCCAGCAGCTTGGGGGGACAGGCATACACCGGGGAGCTGTTTTTT
CDR3 protein: CASSLGGQAYTGELFF

J gene: TRBJ1-4
V gene: TRBV4-3
clone size: -
D gene: -
CDR3 DNA: TGCGCCAGCAGCCAAGAGACAGCAACTAATGAAAAACTGTTTTTT
CDR3 protein: CASSQETATNEKLFF

J gene: TRBJ2-1
V gene: TRBV6-4
clone size: few
D gene: -
CDR3 DNA: TGTGCCAGCAGTGACGGGGCGGGGGCTTTTGATGAGCAGTTCTTC
CDR3 protein: CASSDGAGAFDEQFF

J gene: TRBJ1-5
V gene: TRBV4-1
clone size: -
D gene: -
CDR3 DNA: TGCGCCAGCAGCCAAGTTGGAGCGAGGAGCAATCAGCCCCAGCATTTT
CDR3 protein: CASSQVGARSNQPQHF

J gene: TRBJ1-5
V gene: TRBV5-5
clone size: few
D gene: -
CDR3 DNA: TGTGCCAGCGTATACCGGGACAAAGAAGGGAATCAGCCCCAGCATTTT
CDR3 protein: CASVYRDKEGNQPQHF

J gene: TRBJ2-3
V gene: TRBV28
clone size: -
D gene: TRBD1
CDR3 DNA: TGTGCCAGCAGTTCGACAGGGCGGGCAGATACGCAGTATTTT
CDR3 protein: CASSSTGRADTQYF

J gene: TRBJ2-1
V gene: TRBV4-3
clone size: -
D gene: TRBD2
CDR3 DNA: TGCGCCAGCAGCCAAGTTCGTCAGACTAGCGGGAGGGGCAATGAGCAGTTCTTC
CDR3 protein: CASSQVRQTSGRGNEQFF

J gene: TRBJ2-1
V gene: TRBV30
clone size: -
D gene: -
CDR3 DNA: TGTGCCTGGGTAGACAATGAGCAGTTCTTC
CDR3 protein: CAWVDNEQFF

J gene: TRBJ1-4
V gene: TRBV9
clone size: -
D gene: -
CDR3 DNA: TGTGCCAGCAGCGTCCGGGGGGGCGGAGAAGAAAAACTGTTTTTT
CDR3 protein: CASSVRGGGEEKLFF

J gene: TRBJ2-3
V gene: TRBV7-2
clone size: -
D gene: -
CDR3 DNA: TGTGCCAGCAGCTTAGACAGGAGCACAGATACGCAGTATTTT
CDR3 protein: CASSLDRSTDTQYF

J gene: TRBJ2-1
V gene: TRBV9
clone size: -
D gene: TRBD1
CDR3 DNA: TGTGCCAGCAGCGTAGGTCAGGGGGTCGAATACAATGAGCAGTTCTTC
CDR3 protein: CASSVGQGVEYNEQFF

J gene: TRBJ2-2
V gene: TRBV30
clone size: -
D gene: -
CDR3 DNA: TGTGCCTGGAGGGGCGGGGGCTCGAACACCGGGGAGCTGTTTTTT
CDR3 protein: CAWRGGGSNTGELFF